What follows is one T cell receptor beta chain and its context. This sample was included in a study of blood T cell repertoires in COVID-19. The overall study: From the United States, Italy and Spain came samples of acute and convalescent COVID-19. T cells, B-cell-depleted T cells, or PBMCs provided the cDNA or gDNA that served as material.

CDR3 size: 16 residues. V was cut by 6 bases and J by 0 bases, with 14 bases left in between. In germline, CDR1 is MNHNY, CDR2 SVGAGI (reference sequence). Source study methods: Reference gene primer amplification yielded estimated nucleated cell counts. Using immunoSEQ multiplex PCR, the repertoire was profiled, and TCRdb retains in-frame clones only, with some absent. V and J calls and clone size are those listed in that table; D and trimming were worked out from the DNA. The repertoire holds around 100,000 clones, with approximately 91% as singletons. This chain connects TRBV6-6 to TRBJ2-2, with D hard to call. This TCR was recovered from a man aged 50 to 60 with active COVID-19. The sequencing sample was made of peripheral blood. This CDR3 reads CASRPTGVSNTGELFF. The CDR3 nucleotides read TGTGCCAGCAGACCTACCGGAGTATCGAACACCGGGGAGCTGTTTTTT.